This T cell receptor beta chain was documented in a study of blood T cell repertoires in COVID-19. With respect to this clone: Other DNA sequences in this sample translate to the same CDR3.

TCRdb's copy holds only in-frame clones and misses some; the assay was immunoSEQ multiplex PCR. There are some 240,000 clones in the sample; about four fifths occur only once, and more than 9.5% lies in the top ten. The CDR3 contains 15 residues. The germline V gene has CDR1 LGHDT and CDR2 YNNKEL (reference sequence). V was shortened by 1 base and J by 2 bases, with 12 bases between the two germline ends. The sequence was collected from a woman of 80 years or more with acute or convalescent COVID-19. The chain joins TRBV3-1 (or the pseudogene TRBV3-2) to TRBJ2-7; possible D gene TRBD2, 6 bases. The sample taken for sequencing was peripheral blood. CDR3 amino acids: CASSQGGTETYEQYF. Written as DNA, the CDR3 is TGTGCCAGCAGCCAAGGCGGGACCGAAACCTACGAGCAGTACTTC.